The 14 T cell receptor beta chains below were found in one sample sequenced in a study of neurological immune-mediated disorders. TCRdb redid the calling of the 5' RACE reads with MiXCR, one entry per CDR3 protein. The data contain approximately 66,000 distinct CDR3 sequences, 3.4% of them singletons. What was sequenced was PBMCs. Source of these receptors: a man in his forties with multiple sclerosis.

This clonotype came up a few times. At one boundary the junction diverges from the germline segment, which might be a read error. The rearrangement links TRBV5-6 to TRBJ1-5; D is uncertain. Germline CDR1 reads SGHDT; CDR2 reads YYEEEE. CDR3 length: 13 residues. CDR3 loop: CASGRHGFKTQNF. The CDR3 DNA reads TGTGCCAGCGGAAGACACGGGTTCAAGACCCAGAATTTT.

Many counts were recorded for this clonotype. J is TRBJ2-6 and V is TRBV5-1, with D unclear. Trimming stripped 0 bases from V and 4 bases from J, with 8 bases between. The CDR3 has 15 amino acids. CDR1 and CDR2 (germline): SGHRS, YFSETQ. The CDR3 DNA is TGCGCCAGCAGCTTGGCCACGGCAGGGGCCAACGTCCTGACTTTC. Its protein product is CASSLATAGANVLTF.

This clonotype was seen ten or more times. V is TRBV7-9 and J is TRBJ1-1; D is uncertain. In germline, CDR1 is SEHNR, CDR2 FQNEAQ (reference sequence). The V end was cut by 3 bases, the J end by 1 base, with 15 bases between. CDR3 length: 16 residues. The CDR3 sequence is CASSFIERSQNTEAFF. As DNA, the CDR3 is TGTGCCAGCAGCTTCATTGAAAGATCCCAGAACACTGAAGCTTTCTTT.

The chain uses TRBV5-6 and TRBJ1-4; possibly TRBD1 for D (5 bases). V was trimmed by 1 base and J by 7 bases, leaving 11 bases between them. This CDR3 has 14 amino acids. Germline assignment: CDR1 SGHDT and CDR2 YYEEEE. CDR3 in amino acids: CASSLTGPTEKLFF. DNA for the CDR3: TGTGCCAGCAGCTTGACAGGACCAACTGAAAAACTGTTTTTT.

A note on this clonotype: A read error may be the cause here, since a much bigger clone is one base away. This chain joins TRBV11-2 and TRBJ2-3, with D unclear. V lost 4 bases to trimming and J lost 4 bases, with 15 bases between them. The length of the CDR3 is 15 residues. CDR1 is SGHAT, CDR2 FQNNGV, per germline. CDR3 protein: CASSSHGGRADTQYF. The DNA of the CDR3 is TGTGCCAGCAGCTCACATGGTGGACGGGCAGATACGCAGTATTTT.

V and J are TRBV20-1 and TRBJ2-3; TRBD2 aligns across 7 bases. Looked up from germline, CDR1 is DFQATT and CDR2 is SNEGSKA (reference sequence). The CDR3 runs to 15 residues. V dropped 6 bases and J dropped 3; count of bases not matched to a gene: 12. The CDR3 sequence is CSALMSGTNTDTQYF. In DNA, the CDR3 is TGCAGTGCGCTAATGAGCGGGACGAATACAGATACGCAGTATTTT.

This clonotype was recorded at least ten times. The J gene is TRBJ2-7, the V gene TRBV5-6; the match to TRBD1 covers 7 bases. CDR1 and CDR2 (germline): SGHDT, YYEEEE. This CDR3 has 13 amino acids. J lost 6 bases, V lost 3 bases, and 6 bases had no gene match. In DNA form, the CDR3 reads TGTGCCAGCAGCTCCACTAACAGGGGCGAGCAGTACTTC. This gives the protein CASSSTNRGEQYF.

This clonotype was counted ten times or more. V is TRBV6-5 and J is TRBJ1-5, with 11 bases that match TRBD1. The CDR3 is 16 amino acids. The germline V gene has CDR1 MNHEY and CDR2 SVGAGI. J lost 2 bases, V lost 6 bases, and 6 bases had no gene match. The CDR3 loop reads CASSRTGGTGNQPQHF. The CDR3 DNA follows: TGTGCCAGCAGCCGGACAGGGGGCACGGGCAATCAGCCCCAGCATTTT.

This clonotype has ten or more counts. The V gene is TRBV5-1, the J gene TRBJ1-2; D uncertain. The germline V gene has CDR1 SGHRS and CDR2 YFSETQ. This CDR3 comprises 14 residues. The V end was cut by 1 base, the J end by 4 bases, with 11 bases between. The CDR3 DNA sequence: TGCGCCAGCAGCTTGAAAGAAGGGCTCTATGGCTACACCTTC. It specifies CASSLKEGLYGYTF.

This clonotype was seen ten or more times. The chain links TRBV20-1 to TRBJ2-1; TRBD1 or TRBD2 may be the D gene (5 bases each). The CDR3 covers 12 residues. The V gene lost 5 bases and the J gene lost 9 bases, with 14 bases spanning the gap. Germline CDR1 is DFQATT and CDR2 is SNEGSKA (reference sequence). CDR3 protein: CSAEGLVAEQFF. DNA for the CDR3: TGCAGTGCTGAGGGGCTAGTGGCTGAGCAGTTCTTC.

Many counts were recorded for this clonotype. V and J are TRBV9 and TRBJ1-5; no reliable D call. The CDR3 has 14 residues. CDR1 and CDR2 from the germline V gene are SGDLS and YYNGEE. V was pared by 4 bases and J by 0 bases, with 8 bases between. CDR3 nucleotide sequence: TGTGCCAGCAGCTTCGGGTTTAGCAATCAGCCCCAGCATTTT. This translates into CASSFGFSNQPQHF. Looking up the rest from reference TRBV9 and TRBJ1-5 gives the full variable domain: DSGVTQTPKHLITATGQRVTLRCSPRSGDLSVYWYQQSLDQGLQFLIQYYNGEERAKGNILERFSAQQFPDLHSELNLSSLELGDSALYFCASSFGFSNQPQHFGDGTRLSIL.

Concerning this clonotype itself: This could be a read error, since a much larger clone is one nucleotide away. This sequence joins TRBV5-1 and TRBJ2-5; D uncertain. CDR3 length: 14 residues. Germline-derived CDR1 and CDR2 are SGHRS and YFSETQ. CDR3 protein: CASSLSGSQENQYF. Here the CDR3 DNA reads TGCGCCAGCAGCTTGAGTGGATCCCAAGAGAACCAGTACTTC.

This clonotype was seen many times. The rearrangement joins TRBV4-1 to TRBJ2-7; 10 bases agree with TRBD1. After removal of 0 bases from V and 4 bases from J, the junction contained 6 bases not matched to a gene. CDR1 and CDR2 from the germline V gene are MGHRA and YSYEKL. The length of the CDR3 is 16 residues. CDR3 residues: CASSQELGQGLYEQYF. DNA of the CDR3: TGCGCCAGCAGCCAAGAATTGGGACAGGGGTTGTACGAGCAGTACTTC.

This clonotype was seen repeatedly, ten times or more. V is TRBV7-8 and J is TRBJ1-2; 10 bases line up with TRBD1. CDR1 is SGHVS, CDR2 FQNEAQ, per germline. The CDR3 contains 17 residues. V trimming: 2 bases; J trimming: 6 bases; junction bases outside the gene matches: 12. CDR3 protein: CASSLLTRTGGDNGYTF. The CDR3 DNA sequence: TGTGCCAGCAGCTTACTAACACGGACAGGGGGAGACAATGGCTACACCTTC. The variable domain in full, with the rest retrieved from reference TRBV7-8 and TRBJ1-2, is GAGVSQSPRYKVAKRGQDVALRCDPISGHVSLFWYQQALGQGPEFLTYFQNEAQLDKSGLPSDRFFAERPEGSVSTLKIQRTQQEDSAVYLCASSLLTRTGGDNGYTFGSGTRLTVV.